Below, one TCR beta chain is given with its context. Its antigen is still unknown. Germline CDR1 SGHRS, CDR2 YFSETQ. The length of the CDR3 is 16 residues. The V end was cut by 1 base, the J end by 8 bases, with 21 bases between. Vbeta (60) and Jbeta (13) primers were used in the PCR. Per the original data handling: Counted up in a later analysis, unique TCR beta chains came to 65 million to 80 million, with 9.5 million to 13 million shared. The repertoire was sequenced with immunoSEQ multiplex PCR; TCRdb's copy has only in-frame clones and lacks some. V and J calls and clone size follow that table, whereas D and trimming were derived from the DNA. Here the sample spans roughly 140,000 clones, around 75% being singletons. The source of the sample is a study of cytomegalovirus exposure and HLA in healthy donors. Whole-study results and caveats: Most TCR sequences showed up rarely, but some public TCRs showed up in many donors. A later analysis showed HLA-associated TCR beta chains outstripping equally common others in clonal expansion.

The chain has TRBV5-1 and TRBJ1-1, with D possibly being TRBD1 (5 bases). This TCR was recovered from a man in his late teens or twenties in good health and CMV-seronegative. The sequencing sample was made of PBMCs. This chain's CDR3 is CASSLKGVGDGREAFF. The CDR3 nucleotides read TGCGCCAGCAGCTTGAAAGGGGTAGGGGATGGTAGGGAAGCTTTCTTT. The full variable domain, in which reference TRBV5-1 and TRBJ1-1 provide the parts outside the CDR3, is KAGVTQTPRYLIKTRGQQVTLSCSPISGHRSVSWYQQTPGQGLQFLFEYFSETQRNKGNFPGRFSGRQFSNSRSEMNVSTLELGDSALYLCASSLKGVGDGREAFFGQGTRLTVV.